This TCR beta chain was profiled in a study of cytomegalovirus exposure and HLA in healthy donors. Overall study results and limits: CMV antigen specificity of a few CMV-associated chains was confirmed in vitro. An analysis was carried out later, and it reportedly showed fewer N-insertions in an Asian-associated ancestry cluster than the approximately 670-donor mean. A previous analysis found most TCR beta V segments productive roughly 87% or roughly 30% of the time.

The CDR3 totals 13 residues. V gave up 4 bases and J gave up 6 bases, with 12 bases separating them. The germline V gene encodes CDR1 MGHRA and CDR2 YSYEKL. There are a few counts of this clone. As yet, its antigen is unknown. Use of 60 Vbeta and 13 Jbeta primers characterized the PCR. Assay used: immunoSEQ multiplex PCR; TCRdb lists only in-frame clones, some missing. The table includes approximately 190,000 clones, 80% to 90% detected once. This chain uses TRBV4-1 with TRBJ1-1; the D is unclear. Sequenced sample: PBMCs. The receptor's source is a man in his thirties or forties in good health and CMV-seronegative. CDR3 in DNA: TGCGCCAGCAGCCGCGGGGAGGGAGCTGAAGCTTTCTTT. The encoded protein is CASSRGEGAEAFF.